This T cell receptor (beta chain) derives from a study of shared clonotypes between healthy human individuals. In regard to this clone: What it binds is unknown.

The naive CD8 subset, CD45RO-negative cells positively selected for CCR7, excluded terminally differentiated effector memory CD45RA+ cells. The V and J ends lost 7 bases and 3 bases, in that order; junction bases with no gene match: 3. The length of the CDR3 is 12 residues. The germline CDR1 and CDR2 sequences are SEHNR and FQNEAQ (reference sequence). The test was conducted at deep level. The table came from immunoSEQ multiplex PCR; TCRdb's copy has only in-frame clones and leaves some out. This table has about 2.1 million clones, 93% appearing once. General study findings and limits: It was the non-shared clonotypes that had lower generation probabilities than clonotypes shared by all four donors. Naive subsets generally exceeded memory subsets in estimated richness.

Sequencing was done on a sample of naive CD8+ T cells from PBMCs. The TCR comes from a man younger than 35 in good health. Some clones in this sample may be carry-over from other donors' samples. The chain carries TRBV7-9 and TRBJ2-7; 7 bases are shared with TRBD1. CDR3 region: CASKAGGYEQYF. DNA for the CDR3: TGTGCCAGCAAGGCAGGGGGCTACGAGCAGTACTTC.